This T cell receptor (beta chain) came from a study of T cells after yellow fever vaccination. Whole-study results and caveats: Most clones from primary vaccination were detected again post-booster (roughly 96% CD4, 88% CD8). Clonotype sharing between CD4 and CD8 compartments was small. Sorted repertoires could include abundant contaminating clonotypes from bulk cells.

The TCR cDNA carried a universal primer site and UMIs from 5'RACE template switching. TCRdb reprocessed the 5' RACE reads via MiXCR and lists one record per CDR3 protein. The table has under 100,000 distinct CDR3 sequences, around 5.8% seen once. With regard to this clonotype: Its antigen is as yet unknown.

The input for sequencing was CD8+ T cells sorted from PBMCs, taken 10 days after the yellow fever booster vaccination. The receptor was derived from a man aged 18 to 35 who received the YFV17D yellow fever vaccine.

This CDR3 is CASSLGAQGLFF. The CDR3 region has the DNA TGTGCCAGCAGCCTTGGGGCCCAAGGGCTGTTTTTT. The chain recombines TRBV4-2 with TRBJ2-2; perhaps TRBD1 as D (5 bases). Germline V gene sequence: CDR1 LGHNA, CDR2 YNFKEQ. Trimming took 4 bases from V and 13 from J, leaving 13 bases between them. CDR3 length equals 12 residues.